Listed here are 3 T cell receptor beta chains from one sample, sequenced in a study of T cell changes during pregnancy in multiple sclerosis. TCRdb's copy holds only in-frame clones and misses some; the assay was immunoSEQ multiplex PCR. The table records more than 85,000 clones, about 94% of them present only once. Specimen: peripheral blood, collected after pregnancy. The receptors were gathered from a female donor in good health, enrolled as a control in a pregnancy study.

V is TRBV20-1 and J is TRBJ2-5; TRBD1 is a possible D gene (5 bases). CDR3 length: 11 residues. The germline CDR1 and CDR2 sequences are DFQATT and SNEGSKA (reference sequence). The ends were cut back, 4 bases at V and 8 bases at J, with 11 bases in the middle. The DNA for the CDR3 is TGCAGTGCTACCCGAGACAGTACCCAGTACTTC. It yields the protein CSATRDSTQYF.

The rearrangement links TRBV11-3 to TRBJ2-6; D uncertain. Trimming left V 6 bases short and J 1 base short, with 10 bases between. In germline, CDR1 is SGHNT, CDR2 YENEEA. The CDR3 is 15 amino acids. As DNA, the CDR3 is TGTGCCAGCAGTTCCAGGTTTTCTGGGGCCAACGTCCTGACTTTC. Its protein is CASSSRFSGANVLTF.

This clone was observed a handful of times. This rearrangement joins TRBV28 to TRBJ1-5; a weak D match, TRBD1 (5 bases). The ends were cut back, 8 bases at V and 13 bases at J, with 9 bases in the middle. The germline gives CDR1 MDHEN, CDR2 SYDVKM. The CDR3 runs 9 residues. As DNA, the CDR3 is TGTGCCAGCGTAACAGGTCAGCATTTT. It encodes CASVTGQHF.